This is a list of T cell receptor beta chains from one sample in a study of identical twins. TCRdb passed the 5' RACE reads through MiXCR, listing each CDR3 protein once. The sample lists more than 1.5 million distinct CDR3 sequences; around 29% were seen once. Material for sequencing was cord blood. The receptors come from a newborn girl in good health. Each CDR3 is given with its conserved first and last residue. The order of the fields is V gene, J gene, CDR3 protein.

TRBV19	TRBJ2-1	CASTVAGGPENEQFF
TRBV11-2	TRBJ2-7	CASSFQGLAYEQYF
TRBV6-5	TRBJ2-7	CASSHGQGYGQYF
TRBV21-1	TRBJ2-7	CASSKGRGSYEQYF
TRBV5-5	TRBJ2-1	CASSFGLAGALVNEQFF
TRBV7-4	TRBJ1-5	CAVHLGAFNQPQHF
TRBV4-2	TRBJ2-1	CASSQGSQSLVYGNERFF
TRBV3-1	TRBJ2-1	CASSQLGRAGSNEQFF
TRBV4-1	TRBJ1-1	CASSIRTRTEAFF
TRBV14	TRBJ2-6	CTSASPRTGANVLTF
TRBV13	TRBJ2-3	CASSFPAGEEDTQYF
TRBV12-3/TRBV12-4	TRBJ1-2	CASRQGALGYTF
TRBV4-1	TRBJ2-3	CASSQAKRLSTDTQYF
TRBV2	TRBJ1-4	CASSSVRVGYVEKLFF
TRBV10-3	TRBJ1-2	CAISDPGQGDYGYTF
TRBV29-1	-	CSCRGQGATYNEQYF
TRBV21-1	TRBJ2-1	CASSRELAGYEQFF
TRBV3-1	TRBJ1-6	CASSQVGAYNSPLHF
TRBV10-3	TRBJ1-2	CAITRQGYGYTF
TRBV4-2	TRBJ2-1	CASSQLTSGLTWSSYNEQFF
TRBV11-2	TRBJ2-5	CASTRGQPQETQYF
TRBV20-1	TRBJ1-2	CSASPGQGVGYTF
TRBV6-1	TRBJ1-5	CASSELWTPNQPQHF
TRBV2	TRBJ2-4	CASSEATMTSGRAKNIQDF
TRBV3-1	TRBJ2-1	CASSQGLATSYEQFF
TRBV10-3	TRBJ2-3	CAIGTSHTDTQYF
TRBV5-1	TRBJ1-1	CASSFKVGQGGTEAFF
TRBV4-2	TRBJ1-6	CASSRRTGVLDSPLHF
TRBV5-1	TRBJ2-5	CASINQGRYF
TRBV7-8	TRBJ2-1	CASSPRVGTSVNNEQFF
TRBV5-1	TRBJ1-6	CASKLMSGGFNNSPLHF
TRBV24-1	TRBJ2-1	CATSNRGWSYNEQFF
TRBV6-1	TRBJ1-1	CASTKQVGVYTEAFF
TRBV12-3/TRBV12-4	TRBJ2-1	CGSSFNEQFF
TRBV19	TRBJ2-7	CASSIYLAGSYEQYF
TRBV12-3/TRBV12-4	TRBJ2-3	CASTDLLAGAKDTQYF
TRBV12-3/TRBV12-4	TRBJ1-1	CASSLRDNLIVNTEAFF
TRBV7-2	TRBJ2-3	CASSLRGGRAVVTTDTQYF
TRBV2	TRBJ1-6	CASSEEATGVSPLHF
TRBV20-1	TRBJ1-6	CSASQRSSYNSPLHF
TRBV6-1	TRBJ2-7	CASKPSGRLYEQYF
TRBV20-1	TRBJ2-1	CSASSGLAGGPRFSYNEQLF
TRBV20-1	TRBJ2-7	CSASRLAGNEQYF
TRBV10-3	TRBJ1-2	CATGQANYGYTF
TRBV20-1	TRBJ2-7	CSARNPGQDYEQYF
TRBV10-3	TRBJ1-3	CAISERGLSGNTIYF
TRBV21-1	TRBJ1-1	CLLLGNTEAFF
TRBV10-3	TRBJ2-3	CAIRWREGGDTQYF
TRBV7-2	TRBJ1-2	CASSVRGGRDYGYTF
TRBV9	TRBJ1-2	CASSVKGTAPYNYGYTF
TRBV3-1	TRBJ2-7	CASSSGRKYEQYF
TRBV7-2	TRBJ2-1	CASVLINEQFF
TRBV12-3/TRBV12-4	TRBJ1-1	CASRPGVTEAFF
TRBV5-1	TRBJ2-5	CASSLSGYKQYF
TRBV27	TRBJ2-7	CASSFEGSREQYF
TRBV4-2	TRBJ1-5	CASSQDRGIQPQHF
TRBV20-1	TRBJ1-2	CSARGREDYGYTF